Described below is a single TCR beta chain sequence and its context. Its specificity is unknown. The sample belongs to a study of brain T cells in children with intractable seizures. Findings and caveats of the study: Patients' HCMV serostatus was unknown; virus specificity rests on CDR3 similarity alone. Absence of clones before surgery may stem from lower sequencing depth.

The CDR3 is 15 residues long. Per the germline V gene, CDR1 is LGHDT and CDR2 is YNNKEL (reference sequence). V was clipped by 4 bases and J by 6 bases; unmatched bases: 9. The assay was immunoSEQ multiplex PCR, and TCRdb's table has in-frame clones only and misses some. Here the sample spans about 22,000 clones, 90% to 95% being singletons. Only cases whose brain tissue showed the highest T cell transcript signatures were sequenced. Patients received at least one anti-epileptic drug before surgery. The receptor's source is a boy younger than 18 with focal cortical dysplasia and intractable seizures. V usage is TRBV3-1 (or the pseudogene TRBV3-2) and J usage is TRBJ2-1, with 7 positions matching TRBD2. The specimen was peripheral blood, collected at surgery. The CDR3 is CASSPRGGKGNEQFF. CDR3 nucleotides: TGTGCCAGCAGCCCCCGGGGAGGGAAGGGCAATGAGCAGTTCTTC.